This is a list of T cell receptor beta chains from one sample in a study of CD8+ T cells in alopecia areata. Data came from immunoSEQ multiplex PCR; TCRdb stores just in-frame clones and leaves some out. The sample lists 200,000 to 250,000 clones, 64% seen once, with more than 3.5% in the top ten. The sequenced sample was CD4+ T cells sorted from blood, obtained at week 4, from a patient treated with tofacitinib. These TCRs come from a human donor with alopecia areata. CDR3s include the opening cysteine and the closing phenylalanine or tryptophan. A D gene is named only where the DNA matches it firmly. Size tells how often a clone was seen (once, few, many) or the class of an expanded clone, and some rows leave it out.

few,TRBJ2-3,-,TRBV6-5,CASSYSTDSEGTQYF,TGTGCCAGCAGTTACTCTACGGACAGCGAAGGGACGCAGTATTTT
few,TRBJ2-4,TRBD1,TRBV10-3,CAISRDSKNIQYF,TGTGCCATCAGTCGGGACAGCAAAAACATTCAGTACTTC
once,TRBJ1-3,-,TRBV29-1,CSVRTASGNTIYF,TGCAGCGTTCGGACCGCCTCTGGAAACACCATATATTTT
few,TRBJ2-1,-,TRBV6-1,CASSELRGAEQFF,TGTGCCAGCAGTGAACTCCGGGGCGCGGAGCAGTTCTTC
-,TRBJ2-7,-,TRBV5-1,CASSLASSYEQYF,TGCGCCAGCAGCTTGGCCAGCTCCTACGAGCAGTACTTC
few,TRBJ1-3,-,TRBV30,CAWSFGNTIYF,TGTGCCTGGAGTTTCGGGAACACCATATATTTT
few,TRBJ1-6,TRBD1,TRBV7-9,CAVTTGGMNSPLHF,TGTGCCGTGACGACAGGGGGCATGAATTCACCCCTCCACTTT
-,TRBJ1-5,-,TRBV25-1,CASSEVGRDQPQHF,TGTGCCAGCAGTGAAGTGGGACGGGATCAGCCCCAGCATTTT
-,TRBJ2-2,TRBD2,TRBV11-2,CASSHGGAQGTGELFF,TGTGCCAGCAGCCACGGGGGGGCCCAAGGTACCGGGGAGCTGTTTTTT
-,TRBJ1-2,-,TRBV27,CASSLSARMGGYTF,TGTGCCAGCAGTTTGTCCGCCAGGATGGGTGGCTACACCTTC
-,TRBJ1-6,-,TRBV10-3,CAISVGAGNSPLHF,TGTGCCATCAGTGTAGGGGCGGGAAATTCACCCCTCCACTTT
-,TRBJ2-7,-,TRBV4-1,CASSPRDPPDYEQYF,TGCGCCAGCAGCCCCAGGGACCCCCCGGACTACGAGCAGTACTTC
-,TRBJ2-3,-,TRBV5-1,CASSSLSRTATDTQYF,TGCGCCAGCAGCTCCCTATCTCGGACAGCCACAGATACGCAGTATTTT
-,TRBJ1-2,-,TRBV30,CAWSLIYGYTF,TGTGCCTGGAGTTTGATCTATGGCTACACCTTC